This entry lists 32 T cell receptor beta chains sequenced from one sample in a study of T cell responses to AZD1222 COVID-19 vaccine. This table comes from immunoSEQ multiplex PCR, and its TCRdb copy is limited to in-frame clones, with some not included. The sample has some 150,000 clones; 90% are singletons. Here the sequenced sample was peripheral blood, taken 28 days after the second AZD1222 dose. Receptor source: an adult who received the AZD1222 COVID-19 vaccine.

V and J are TRBV7-2 and TRBJ2-1; 14 positions agree with TRBD2. The V gene's germline CDR1 is SGHTA and CDR2 FQGNSA. J lost 8 bases, V lost 2 bases, and 5 bases had no gene match. This CDR3 contains 16 residues. CDR3 residues: CASSLRTSGGRDEQFF. CDR3 DNA sequence: TGTGCCAGCAGCTTAAGGACTAGCGGGGGGCGGGATGAGCAGTTCTTC.

V is TRBV12-3 or TRBV12-4 and J is TRBJ1-2; perhaps TRBD1 as D (6 bases). V shed 6 bases and J shed 7 bases, with 9 bases lying between them. The CDR3 has 11 residues. This CDR3 is CASSAGAGYTF. The CDR3 bases are TGTGCCAGCAGCGCAGGGGCTGGCTACACCTTC.

The chain is built from TRBV30 and TRBJ2-7; the D gene is possibly TRBD1 (7 bases). CDR3 size: 13 residues. The germline CDR1 and CDR2 sequences are GTSNPN and SVGIG (reference sequence). The V end was cut by 8 bases, the J end by 4 bases, with 18 bases between. Written as DNA, the CDR3 is TGTGCCACCCAGGGGGGACGGCATTACGAGCAGTACTTC. It yields the protein CATQGGRHYEQYF. The full variable domain, its missing parts supplied by reference TRBV30 and TRBJ2-7, is SQTIHQWPATLVQPVGSPLSLECTVEGTSNPNLYWYRQAAGRGLQLLFYSVGIGQISSEVPQNLSASRPQDRQFILSSKKLLLSDSGFYLCATQGGRHYEQYFGPGTRLTVT.

J is TRBJ2-1 and V is TRBV5-1; 11 bases align to TRBD2. The V gene's germline CDR1 is SGHRS and CDR2 YFSETQ. The ends lost 0 bases at V and 8 bases at J; junction bases unmatched: 4. CDR3 length: 15 residues. CDR3 in amino acids: CASSLASGRIDEQFF. Written as DNA, the CDR3 is TGCGCCAGCAGCTTGGCTAGCGGGAGGATAGATGAGCAGTTCTTC.

This chain joins TRBV6-2 or TRBV6-3 and TRBJ2-5; D is possibly TRBD2 (6 bases). CDR3 length: 16 residues. In germline, CDR1 is MNHEY, CDR2 SVGEGT. V lost 6 bases and J lost 7, with 24 bases in between. The CDR3 DNA is TGTGCCAGCAGCCGCCCACTGACTAGTGGAGGAGGGACCCAGTACTTC. Translating it yields CASSRPLTSGGGTQYF.

The gene calls are TRBV5-4 and TRBJ2-7; the D is unclear. Trimming pared 0 bases from V and 5 bases from J, leaving 12 bases between. CDR1 SGHNT and CDR2 YYREEE come from the germline V gene (reference sequence). The CDR3 extends over 14 amino acids. The CDR3 protein is CASSLETPPHEQYF. The DNA for the CDR3 is TGTGCCAGCAGCTTGGAGACCCCACCCCACGAGCAGTACTTC.

This clone occurred a few times. This chain links TRBV7-2 with TRBJ2-1; D is ambiguous. The CDR3 length is 12 residues. The V and J ends lost 6 bases and 9 bases respectively, with 12 bases between them. CDR1 and CDR2 (germline): SGHTA, FQGNSA. CDR3 amino acids: CASSYGPREQFF. Written as DNA, the CDR3 is TGTGCCAGCAGTTATGGACCCCGTGAGCAGTTCTTC.

The chain recombines TRBV12-5 with TRBJ2-7, with 11 bases matching TRBD2. The CDR3 covers 18 residues. After removal of 0 bases from V and 3 bases from J, the junction contained 10 bases not matched to a gene. The germline gives CDR1 LGHNT, CDR2 FRNRAP. The CDR3 sequence: CASGLVLGLAARDYEQYF. The CDR3 nucleotides read TGTGCTAGTGGTTTGGTACTGGGACTAGCGGCGAGGGACTACGAGCAGTACTTC.

V gene TRBV11-2 combines with J gene TRBJ1-3; D might be TRBD1 (6 bases). This CDR3 is built from 14 residues. V shed 1 base and J shed 4 bases, with 8 bases lying between them. CDR1 and CDR2 from the germline V gene are SGHAT and FQNNGV. CDR3 DNA: TGTGCCAGCAGCTTAGGGGGGGGCGGAAACACCATATATTTT. Protein product: CASSLGGGGNTIYF.

The chain carries TRBV3-1 (or the pseudogene TRBV3-2) and TRBJ2-1, with 7 bases identical to TRBD1. The ends lost 10 bases at V and 6 bases at J; junction bases unmatched: 3. Germline V gene lookup returns CDR1 LGHDT and CDR2 YNNKEL (reference sequence). The CDR3 runs to 11 residues. CDR3 nucleotides: TGTGCCACCAGGGGGTTCAATGAGCAGTTCTTC. It codes for CATRGFNEQFF.

CDR3 amino acids: CASRRLAGGDYNEQFF. Here the CDR3 DNA reads TGTGCCAGCCGAAGACTTGCGGGAGGCGACTACAATGAGCAGTTCTTC. The chain has TRBV2 and TRBJ2-1; 8 bases fit TRBD2. With V trimmed by 8 bases and J by 3 bases, 12 bases remained unmatched. This CDR3 spans 16 amino acids. CDR1 and CDR2 (germline): SNHLY, FYNNEI.

The V gene is TRBV3-1 (or the pseudogene TRBV3-2), the J gene TRBJ1-4, with D tentatively TRBD1 (5 bases). V was trimmed by 7 bases and J by 8 bases, leaving 14 bases between them. The CDR3 totals 13 residues. Germline CDR1 LGHDT, CDR2 YNNKEL (reference sequence). CDR3 in amino acids: CASKGQGGEKLFF. CDR3 sequence (DNA): TGTGCCAGCAAAGGGCAGGGCGGGGAAAAACTGTTTTTT.

This sequence joins TRBV5-1 and TRBJ1-2; TRBD1 matches at 8 bases. J gave up 3 bases and V 0 bases, and 4 bases lay outside the gene matches. Germline CDR1 reads SGHRS; CDR2 reads YFSETQ. The CDR3 spans 15 residues. The CDR3 sequence is CASSLEGQGYYGYTF. The DNA for the CDR3 is TGCGCCAGCAGCTTGGAAGGACAGGGATACTATGGCTACACCTTC.

This chain connects TRBV3-1 (or the pseudogene TRBV3-2) to TRBJ1-1; 8 positions agree with TRBD1. The V segment lost 2 bases and the J segment 1 base; nucleotides outside the gene matches: 3. Germline CDR1 is LGHDT and CDR2 is YNNKEL (reference sequence). CDR3 length: 15 amino acids. CDR3 loop: CASSQQGAWNTEAFF. CDR3 nucleotides: TGTGCCAGCAGCCAACAGGGGGCCTGGAACACTGAAGCTTTCTTT.

The chain joins TRBV30 to TRBJ2-6; D is ambiguous. Trimming stripped 5 bases from V and 1 base from J, with 12 bases between. Germline CDR1 GTSNPN, CDR2 SVGIG (reference sequence). The CDR3 extends over 15 amino acids. This CDR3 is CAWGQGKSGANVLTF. The CDR3 nucleotides read TGTGCCTGGGGTCAAGGGAAGTCTGGGGCCAACGTCCTGACTTTC.

The V call is TRBV14, the J call TRBJ2-5; no definite D call. V was trimmed by 2 bases and J by 1 base, leaving 14 bases between them. Germline values: CDR1 SGHDN, CDR2 FVKESK. The CDR3 has 16 residues. This CDR3 reads CASSQLGSRFQETQYF. CDR3 sequence (DNA): TGTGCCAGCAGCCAACTGGGCAGCCGTTTCCAAGAGACCCAGTACTTC. Based on the CDR3 plus reference TRBV14 and TRBJ2-5, the full variable domain is EAGVTQFPSHSVIEKGQTVTLRCDPISGHDNLYWYRRVMGKEIKFLLHFVKESKQDESGMPNNRFLAERTGGTYSTLKVQPAELEDSGVYFCASSQLGSRFQETQYFGPGTRLLVL.

The V and J genes are TRBV10-3 and TRBJ2-1; 8 bases fit TRBD2. After removal of 6 bases from V and 4 bases from J, the junction contained 8 bases not matched to a gene. Germline V CDR1 and CDR2: ENHRY, SYGVKD. CDR3 length: 15 residues. The CDR3 DNA reads TGTGCCATCAGGACCAGCGGGAGTCCGTACAATGAGCAGTTCTTC. This translates into CAIRTSGSPYNEQFF.

The J gene is TRBJ2-1, the V gene TRBV7-9, with 14 nucleotides matching TRBD2. CDR3 length: 15 amino acids. The J segment lost 6 bases and the V segment lost 5 bases, leaving 3 bases of the junction unmatched. Germline CDR1 reads SEHNR; CDR2 reads FQNEAQ (reference sequence). The CDR3 region is CASSRTSGRPNEQFF. The DNA for the CDR3 is TGTGCCAGCAGCAGGACTAGCGGGAGGCCCAATGAGCAGTTCTTC.

The CDR3 region is CASSLRGYSYNSPLHF. CDR3 nucleotide sequence: TGTGCCAGCAGTTTACGAGGGTACTCCTATAATTCACCCCTCCACTTT. V is TRBV27 and J is TRBJ1-6; unclear D gene. The length of the CDR3 is 16 residues. V was pared by 2 bases and J by 0 bases, with 8 bases between. The germline gives CDR1 MNHEY, CDR2 SMNVEV (reference sequence).

V usage is TRBV5-1 and J usage is TRBJ2-5, with 12 bases fitting TRBD2. V lost 1 base and J lost 4; bases outside the gene matches: 5. Germline CDR1 reads SGHRS; CDR2 reads YFSETQ. The CDR3 covers 16 residues. The CDR3 region is CASSLKLAGGGETQYF. CDR3 DNA: TGCGCCAGCAGCTTGAAACTAGCGGGAGGTGGAGAGACCCAGTACTTC.

A remark on this clone: The limits of the CDR3 on the DNA are not certain, so only TCRdb's listed CDR3 is given. The rearrangement uses TRBV27 and TRBJ2-3. The germline gives CDR1 MNHEY, CDR2 SMNVEV (reference sequence). The CDR3 is 16 amino acids in total, end residues counted. Here the CDR3 reads CASSTSTGTNTDTQYF.

This chain links TRBV7-7 with TRBJ2-1; 13 bases fit TRBD2. The junction had 4 bases not matched to a gene; V was cut back by 3 bases and J by 8 bases. The CDR3 length is 15 residues. Germline V lookup: CDR1 SSHAT, CDR2 FNYEAQ (reference sequence). CDR3 residues: CASSLGLAGPDEQFF. The CDR3 nucleotides read TGTGCCAGCAGCTTGGGACTAGCGGGACCCGATGAGCAGTTCTTC.

A single count supports this clone. The CDR3 sequence is CASSQVSSGIYEQYF. Written as DNA, the CDR3 is TGCGCCAGCAGCCAAGTGTCTAGCGGGATTTACGAGCAGTACTTC. V gene TRBV4-1 combines with J gene TRBJ2-7; TRBD2 matches 9 bases. J gave up 4 bases and V 1 base, and 5 bases lay outside the gene matches. The germline V gene encodes CDR1 MGHRA and CDR2 YSYEKL. This CDR3 spans 15 amino acids.

The chain couples TRBV7-2 to TRBJ1-5; D unresolved. The V end lost 2 bases, the J end lost 9 bases, and 8 bases lay between the germline ends. The CDR3 spans 12 residues. Germline CDR1 reads SGHTA; CDR2 reads FQGNSA. This CDR3 is CASSLISRPQHF. The CDR3 region has the DNA TGTGCCAGCAGCTTAATATCCCGGCCCCAGCATTTT.

The V and J genes are TRBV12-3 or TRBV12-4 and TRBJ1-5; the match to TRBD1 covers 7 bases. This CDR3 spans 13 amino acids. Trimming took 6 bases from V and 6 from J; bases not matched to a gene: 5. This CDR3 is CASSYDRVQPQHF. Written as DNA, the CDR3 is TGTGCCAGCAGCTACGACAGGGTTCAGCCCCAGCATTTT.

This chain uses TRBV14 with TRBJ1-5, with 8 bases that match TRBD1. The CDR3 runs to 15 residues. The V segment lost 2 bases and the J segment 3 bases; nucleotides outside the gene matches: 3. The V gene's germline CDR1 is SGHDN and CDR2 FVKESK. CDR3 amino acids: CASSQWTGNNQPQHF. CDR3 coding DNA: TGTGCCAGCAGCCAATGGACAGGGAACAATCAGCCCCAGCATTTT.

The rearrangement joins TRBV5-6 to TRBJ1-1; TRBD1 might be the D (6 bases). Trimming took off 2 bases at V and 1 base at J, with 15 bases between the two ends. The CDR3 runs 16 residues. CDR1 is SGHDT, CDR2 YYEEEE, per germline. CDR3: CASSFRGPGQNTEAFF. The CDR3 DNA reads as TGTGCCAGCAGCTTCAGGGGTCCAGGGCAGAACACTGAAGCTTTCTTT.

This clone was detected only once. The chain combines TRBV19 with TRBJ2-7; tentative D call: TRBD1 (6 bases). Germline assignment: CDR1 LNHDA and CDR2 SQIVND (reference sequence). The CDR3 is 13 residues long. The V and J ends lost 1 base and 7 bases respectively, with 11 bases between them. For the CDR3, the DNA is TGTGCCAGTAGTATAGTGACCAGGGGAGAGCAGTACTTC. Its translation: CASSIVTRGEQYF.

The chain is built from TRBV29-1 and TRBJ2-5; 8 bases align to TRBD1. Unmatched junction bases numbered 7, after V lost 8 bases and J lost 5 bases. The V gene's germline CDR1 is SQVTM and CDR2 ANQGSEA. The CDR3 has 12 amino acids. CDR3 residues: CSSLRQGETQYF. Written as DNA, the CDR3 is TGCAGCTCCCTCCGACAGGGGGAGACCCAGTACTTC.

This clone was seen only once. This same CDR3 is encoded by further DNA sequences in the sample. The chain couples TRBV19 to TRBJ2-7; 11 bases are shared with TRBD1. V lost 6 bases and J lost 0; bases outside the gene matches: 4. The CDR3 spans 15 residues. The germline V gene encodes CDR1 LNHDA and CDR2 SQIVND (reference sequence). The CDR3: CASRPGTGGSYEQYF. The CDR3 DNA follows: TGTGCCAGTAGACCCGGGACAGGGGGCTCCTACGAGCAGTACTTC.

The CDR3 protein is CASSPDQETQYF. CDR3 DNA: TGTGCCAGCAGCCCCGACCAAGAGACCCAGTACTTC. The V gene is TRBV7-6, the J gene TRBJ2-5; D is unresolved. Germline V gives CDR1 SGHVS, CDR2 FNYEAQ. The CDR3 covers 12 residues. V lost 5 bases, J lost 0 bases, and 4 bases lay in between.

The chain is built from TRBV5-4 and TRBJ2-5, with 10 bases identical to TRBD2. The V gene end was trimmed by 1 base and the J gene end by 3 bases; junction bases not matched to a gene: 3. This CDR3 is built from 15 residues. Germline-derived CDR1 and CDR2 are SGHNT and YYREEE (reference sequence). The CDR3 sequence: CASSLTGLAEETQYF. In nucleotides, the CDR3 is TGTGCCAGCAGCTTGACCGGACTAGCGGAAGAGACCCAGTACTTC.